This T cell receptor beta chain was recorded in a study of T cell changes during pregnancy in multiple sclerosis. Generated by immunoSEQ multiplex PCR, the TCRdb table keeps only in-frame clones and is missing some. The table has tens of thousands of clones, around 93% seen once. Germline V lookup: CDR1 MNHNS, CDR2 SASEGT. Trimming cost V 6 bases and J 4 bases; bases outside gene matches: 7. The CDR3 totals 14 residues. This chain uses TRBV6-1 with TRBJ2-5, with 8 bases identical to TRBD2. This sample comprised peripheral blood, obtained in the first trimester of pregnancy. The clonotype comes from a female donor in good health, enrolled as a control in a pregnancy study. The CDR3: CASRSSGGVETQYF. DNA of the CDR3: TGTGCCAGCAGGTCGTCGGGGGGGGTAGAGACCCAGTACTTC.